These T cell receptor beta chains were read from a single sample in a study of early T cells in non-severe SARS-CoV-2 infection. TCRdb processed the 5' RACE reads anew with MiXCR; each CDR3 protein has one entry. The data hold roughly 70,000 distinct CDR3 sequences, with 13% observed a single time. The sequencing input was whole blood. The receptors originated from an adult who was a healthcare worker with PCR-confirmed SARS-CoV-2 infection or an uninfected control (not recorded which). Both conserved end residues are part of each CDR3. D genes are given only for firm matches. Rows give clone size only sometimes, using once, few, many, or a class for an expanded clone.

D	J	size	length	V	DNA	CDR3
TRBD1	TRBJ1-4	-	14	TRBV30	TGTGCCTGGAGTTTTACAGGGGGGAGTGAAAAACTGTTTTTT	CAWSFTGGSEKLFF
-	TRBJ2-7	-	14	TRBV13	TGTGCCAGCAGCTTAGGCCCAGGGGGGGACGAGCAGTACTTC	CASSLGPGGDEQYF
TRBD1	TRBJ2-5	-	13	TRBV29-1	TGCAGCGTTCTCCGGACAGGGGAAGAGACCCAGTACTTC	CSVLRTGEETQYF
-	TRBJ2-3	-	16	TRBV4-2	TGTGCCAGCAGCCAAGATTCAGGGGGGAACGCAGATACGCAGTATTTT	CASSQDSGGNADTQYF
TRBD1	TRBJ1-1	-	13	TRBV29-1	TGCAGCGTGGATACAGGGGGCAACACTGAAGCTTTCTTT	CSVDTGGNTEAFF
-	TRBJ1-6	many	15	TRBV7-2	TGTGCCAGCAGCTTAATGCGTCAGCTATCTTCACCCCTCCACTTT	CASSLMRQLSSPLHF
TRBD1	TRBJ2-7	many	16	TRBV7-6	TGTGCCAGCAGCTCGGGACCGGGACAGGGTATCTACGAGCAGTACTTC	CASSSGPGQGIYEQYF
TRBD1	TRBJ2-1	many	17	TRBV24-1	TGTGCCACCAGTGACCCTTACAGGGGGAGCTCCTACAATGAGCAGTTCTTC	CATSDPYRGSSYNEQFF
-	TRBJ1-5	-	13	TRBV19	TGTGCCAGTAGTATCCCATACCAATCATCCCAGCATTTT	CASSIPYQSSQHF
-	TRBJ2-7	few	11	TRBV11-3	TGTGCCAGCAGCTACGCGTTCGAGCAGTACTTC	CASSYAFEQYF
-	TRBJ2-5	-	12	TRBV12-3/TRBV12-4	TGTGCCAGTTCCCGGGAGAAGGAGACCCAGTACTTC	CASSREKETQYF
-	TRBJ2-7	-	12	TRBV29-1	TGCAGCGTAGGGGAGAACACCCACGAGCAGTACTTC	CSVGENTHEQYF
-	TRBJ1-1	many	13	TRBV7-9	TGTGCCAGCAGCCCACAGGGTGACGCTGAAGCTTTCTTT	CASSPQGDAEAFF
-	TRBJ1-6	-	15	TRBV2	TGTGCCAGCAGTGTCGGCAGGAGGGGGGATTCACCCCTCCACTTT	CASSVGRRGDSPLHF
-	TRBJ2-7	many	14	TRBV6-6	TGTGCCAGCAGTTACTCGGAAGTTACCTACGAGCAGTACTTC	CASSYSEVTYEQYF
TRBD1	TRBJ1-3	many	18	TRBV19	TGTGCCAGTAGTATAGCCCTGTGGACAGGAGTCTCTGGAAACACCATATATTTT	CASSIALWTGVSGNTIYF
-	TRBJ1-5	many	16	TRBV7-6	TGTGCCAGCAGCTTAGGCCTAGGGCAGGGCGAGCAGCCCCAGCATTTT	CASSLGLGQGEQPQHF
TRBD1	TRBJ1-1	-	15	TRBV5-1	TGCGCCAGCAGGTCCGGGACAGGGTCGAACACTGAAGCTTTCTTT	CASRSGTGSNTEAFF
-	TRBJ1-1	many	13	TRBV18	TGTGCCAGCTCCCGACCGCAAGGCACTGAAGCTTTCTTT	CASSRPQGTEAFF
-	TRBJ2-7	many	14	TRBV12-5	TGTGCTAGTGGTGACAGACTGAGCTCCTACGAGCAGTACTTC	CASGDRLSSYEQYF
-	TRBJ2-1	many	13	TRBV29-1	TGCAGCGTTGGCCGCTTTTCCCACAATGAGCAGTTCTTC	CSVGRFSHNEQFF
TRBD2	TRBJ2-3	many	15	TRBV7-3	TGTGCCAGCAGCTTACGGGGGGGCGGGACAGATACGCAGTATTTT	CASSLRGGGTDTQYF
TRBD2	TRBJ2-7	many	15	TRBV7-9	TGTGCCAGCAGCTTAGGAGCGGGAGAACCCTACGAGCAGTACTTC	CASSLGAGEPYEQYF
TRBD2	TRBJ2-1	many	13	TRBV30	TGTGCCTGGAGCAGCGGGGGGCTCGATGAGCAGTTCTTC	CAWSSGGLDEQFF
TRBD1	TRBJ2-5	few	16	TRBV27	TGTGCCAGCAGTTCTATTGGACAGGGCGCCCAAGAGACCCAGTACTTC	CASSSIGQGAQETQYF
-	TRBJ2-5	few	14	TRBV7-3	TGTGCCAGCAGCAATACGACGAGGCAAGAGACCCAGTACTTC	CASSNTTRQETQYF
-	TRBJ2-1	many	15	TRBV6-1	TGTGCCAGCAGTGAGCAGGGGGGATCCTACAATGAGCAGTTCTTC	CASSEQGGSYNEQFF
TRBD1	TRBJ2-3	many	16	TRBV12-3/TRBV12-4	TGTGCCAGCAGTGTACCGATGGGACAGGGCCCAGATACGCAGTATTTT	CASSVPMGQGPDTQYF
TRBD1	TRBJ2-7	many	14	TRBV15	TGTGCCACCAGCCCGGGACAGGGTCCCTACGAGCAGTACTTC	CATSPGQGPYEQYF
-	TRBJ2-5	-	14	TRBV7-9	TGTGCCAGCAGCTTAGGAGGCAACCAAGAGACCCAGTACTTC	CASSLGGNQETQYF
-	TRBJ2-1	-	15	TRBV19	TGTGCCAGTAGACCAGACAGGAGCTCCTACAATGAGCAGTTCTTC	CASRPDRSSYNEQFF
-	TRBJ1-1	many	12	TRBV7-9	TGTGCCAGCAGCCATCAGAACACTGAAGCTTTCTTT	CASSHQNTEAFF
-	TRBJ1-4	many	20	TRBV7-9	TGTGCCAGCAGCCCCCCCCGTGGACAGACCCCTGTTGCAACTAATGAAAAACTGTTTTTT	CASSPPRGQTPVATNEKLFF
TRBD1	TRBJ2-7	-	13	TRBV6-2/TRBV6-3	TGTGCCGGGCGAACAGGGGTTGCCTACGAGCAGTACTTC	CAGRTGVAYEQYF
TRBD2	TRBJ2-3	many	15	TRBV12-3/TRBV12-4	TGTGCCAGCAGTTTAAGGTCTAGCGGGAGAGATACGCAGTATTTT	CASSLRSSGRDTQYF
TRBD1	TRBJ2-1	few	16	TRBV6-4	TGTGCCAGCAGTGACTCCGGGACAGGGGATTACAATGAGCAGTTCTTC	CASSDSGTGDYNEQFF
TRBD2	TRBJ2-7	few	15	TRBV29-1	TGCAGCGTTGAAGATGGTAGTAGCGGGAGTTCCGAGCAGTACTTC	CSVEDGSSGSSEQYF
-	TRBJ1-2	few	13	TRBV29-1	TGCAGCGTTTATGACCCGGGACGGTATGGCTACACCTTC	CSVYDPGRYGYTF
-	TRBJ2-7	-	13	TRBV29-1	TGCAGCGTTGAAGACAACACATTTTACGAGCAGTACTTC	CSVEDNTFYEQYF
-	TRBJ1-1	many	15	TRBV6-9	TGTGCCAGCAGAACAAAGGGACGGATGAACACTGAAGCTTTCTTT	CASRTKGRMNTEAFF
-	TRBJ2-2	-	15	TRBV9	TGTGCCAGCAGCGTAATGACAGAGAACACCGGGGAGCTGTTTTTT	CASSVMTENTGELFF
-	TRBJ1-1	few	13	TRBV9	TGTGCCAGCAGTAAAACAGTGAACACTGAAGCTTTCTTT	CASSKTVNTEAFF
-	TRBJ2-7	few	15	TRBV6-5	TGTGCCAGCAGTTATCGGGCAGACGGGACCTACGAGCAGTACTTC	CASSYRADGTYEQYF
TRBD1	TRBJ1-2	many	12	TRBV7-2	TGTGCCAGCAGCCGGGACAGCTATGGCTACACCTTC	CASSRDSYGYTF
TRBD1	TRBJ1-6	-	15	TRBV6-1	TGTGCCAGCAGTAGTTGGGTGACAGGGACATCACCCCTCCACTTT	CASSSWVTGTSPLHF
-	TRBJ1-5	many	17	TRBV5-1	TGCGCCAGCAGCTTGGGTGCGGGCACCTTAAGCAATCAGCCCCAGCATTTT	CASSLGAGTLSNQPQHF
-	TRBJ2-5	many	15	TRBV7-2	TGTGCCAGCAGCCCATCTAGTGGGGGGGCAGAGACCCAGTACTTC	CASSPSSGGAETQYF
-	TRBJ2-1	-	11	TRBV7-2	TGTGCGTGGGTTGTATACAATGAGCAGTTCTTC	CAWVVYNEQFF
-	TRBJ2-3	once	13	TRBV29-1	TGCAGCCTGCTAGCGGCCGGGGGGCATACGCAGTATTTT	CSLLAAGGHTQYF
-	TRBJ2-4	many	14	TRBV20-1	TGCAGTGCCAAACTAACAGGGGCCAAAAACATTCAGTACTTC	CSAKLTGAKNIQYF
TRBD1	TRBJ2-1	-	15	TRBV29-1	TGCAGCGCTGCAGATTCGGGACAGGGGGCGAATGAGCAGTTCTTC	CSAADSGQGANEQFF
TRBD1	TRBJ1-2	-	19	TRBV10-3	TGTGCCATCAGTGAGCCGGGACAGGCATCGTCGCGAATAGCCTATGGCTACACCTTC	CAISEPGQASSRIAYGYTF
-	TRBJ1-6	-	12	TRBV7-9	TGTGCCAGCAGCCCAGGGAATTCACCCCTCCACTTT	CASSPGNSPLHF